This T cell receptor beta chain appears in the sequencing data of a study of blood T cell repertoires in COVID-19. Study-wide background: The United States, Italy and Spain were the sources of the acute and convalescent COVID-19 samples. PBMCs, B-cell-depleted T cells, or T cells provided the cDNA or gDNA that made up the material.

This CDR3 region has 13 residues. CDR1 and CDR2 (germline): LNHDA, SQIVND (reference sequence). Losses at the gene ends were 10 bases for V and 4 bases for J; bases not matched to a gene: 5. The data were produced by immunoSEQ multiplex PCR, yet TCRdb's version contains in-frame clones alone and is incomplete. The data contain roughly 250,000 clones, about 86% of them seen just once; the ten biggest clones take up 15% to 19%. This clone was detected a few times. This receptor was obtained from a person aged 70 to 85 with COVID-19, enrolled during active disease. The gene calls are TRBV19 and TRBJ1-4, with TRBD1 matching 8 bases. Sequenced sample: peripheral blood. The CDR3: CAILDRDNEKLFF. In nucleotides, the CDR3 is TGTGCCATCCTGGACAGGGATAATGAAAAACTGTTTTTT.